This T cell receptor (beta chain) is drawn from a study of T cells after yellow fever vaccination. V shed 5 bases and J 11 bases; nucleotides not matched to a gene: 6. The CDR3 has 12 residues. Looked up from germline, CDR1 is LGHDT and CDR2 is YNNKEL (reference sequence). One entry per CDR3 protein, called by TCRdb with MiXCR from the 5' RACE reads. The sample lists some 320,000 distinct CDR3 sequences, 8.7% occurring once. This sequence was found in a man younger than 30 who received the YFV17D yellow fever vaccine. The rearrangement joins TRBV3-1 to TRBJ2-1; 7 bases are a match to TRBD1. The sample consisted of CD4+ T cells sorted from PBMCs, taken 5 days after the yellow fever booster vaccination. This CDR3 reads CASSTPGQKQFF. CDR3 nucleotides: TGTGCCAGCAGCACGCCGGGACAGAAGCAGTTCTTC.